The present T cell receptor beta chain was sequenced within a study of shared clonotypes between healthy human individuals. Notes on the study in general: The authors sampled blood alone, and tissue repertoires likely differ.

Deep level was the assay's run setting. The material for each subset, its genomic DNA, was split evenly across several immunoSEQ plates. The data were produced by immunoSEQ multiplex PCR, yet TCRdb's version contains in-frame clones alone and is incomplete. Of 600,000 to 750,000 clones listed, less than 95% are singletons. To note about this clone: The antigen is undetermined. Other nucleotide sequences from this sample produce the same CDR3.

Looked up from germline, CDR1 is MNHEY and CDR2 is SMNVEV (reference sequence). CDR3 length: 14 residues. The trim removed 5 bases at V and 2 bases at J, leaving 3 bases unmatched. Sequences were obtained from memory CD8+ T cells from PBMCs. Subset: CD45RO+ cells pooled with CCR7-negative TemRA cells. This clonotype was obtained from a young man in good health. Some clones in this sample may be carry-over from other donors' samples. The rearrangement uses TRBV27 and TRBJ1-5; 7 bases are a match to TRBD1. CDR3 coding DNA: TGTGCCAGCAGTGGAACAGGGGGCAATCAGCCCCAGCATTTT. Translating gives CASSGTGGNQPQHF.